The rows below give T cell receptor beta chains drawn from one sample of a study of blood T cell repertoires in COVID-19. TCRdb's copy holds only in-frame clones and misses some; the assay was immunoSEQ multiplex PCR. The sample records roughly 200,000 clones, approximately 81% being singletons. Sequencing used PBMCs or T cells enriched from blood (not recorded which). The receptors come from a man in his forties or fifties who had recovered from COVID-19. The CDR3 runs from the conserved cysteine through the conserved F or W. A D gene is named only where the DNA matches it firmly. Clone size is shown for a subset of rows, as once, few, many or a class of expanded clone.

D	J	V	size	CDR3	DNA
.	TRBJ2-1	TRBV2	few	CASREDRQANEQFF	TGTGCCAGCAGAGAGGACCGACAGGCCAATGAGCAGTTCTTC
.	TRBJ2-7	TRBV3-1/TRBV3-2	once	CASSPDHRGRDEQYF	TGTGCCAGCAGCCCCGACCACAGGGGGAGGGACGAGCAGTACTTC
TRBD1	TRBJ1-4	TRBV2	once	CASSEGQGGREKLFF	TGTGCCAGCAGTGAAGGACAGGGGGGTAGGGAAAAACTGTTTTTT
.	TRBJ1-1	TRBV28	.	CASILYGEAFF	TGTGCCAGCATCTTGTATGGCGAAGCTTTCTTT
TRBD2	TRBJ2-1	TRBV2	.	CASSERVAGYNEQFF	TGTGCCAGCAGTGAAAGGGTAGCGGGGTACAATGAGCAGTTCTTC
TRBD1	TRBJ1-2	TRBV5-1	.	CASSAGQEIYGYTF	TGCGCCAGCAGCGCGGGACAGGAGATCTATGGCTACACCTTC
.	TRBJ2-7	TRBV5-5	.	CASSLALRGGEQYF	TGTGCCAGCAGCTTGGCCCTTAGGGGTGGCGAGCAGTACTTC
.	TRBJ1-1	TRBV11-2	.	CASTAKINTEAFF	TGTGCCAGCACCGCGAAGATAAACACTGAAGCTTTCTTT
TRBD1	TRBJ1-2	TRBV5-4	.	CASSGGQGAFYGYTF	TGTGCCAGCAGCGGGGGACAGGGGGCCTTCTATGGCTACACCTTC
.	TRBJ1-1	TRBV30	.	CAWSQGYVTEAFF	TGTGCCTGGTCCCAGGGATATGTCACTGAAGCTTTCTTT
TRBD2	TRBJ2-2	TRBV5-1	few	CASSLGLAGGLNTGELFF	TGCGCCAGCAGCTTGGGGCTAGCGGGAGGCCTTAACACCGGGGAGCTGTTTTTT
.	TRBJ2-2	TRBV10-1	.	CASSATISGGELFF	TGCGCCAGCAGTGCTACCATAAGCGGGGGGGAGCTGTTTTTT
TRBD2	TRBJ2-1	TRBV10-3	.	CAISGLANNEQFF	TGTGCCATCAGTGGACTAGCGAACAATGAGCAGTTCTTC
TRBD1	TRBJ1-2	TRBV7-9	.	CASSLAGQGAGGYTF	TGTGCCAGCAGCTTAGCTGGACAGGGGGCGGGAGGCTACACCTTC
.	TRBJ2-5	TRBV19	few	CASSSDRRGGTQYF	TGTGCCAGTAGTTCGGACAGGCGGGGCGGGACCCAGTACTTC